The 8 T cell receptor beta chains presented below share a single source sample, sequenced in a study of Ad26.COV2.S vaccination and SARS-CoV-2 variants. Treatment specified: about 20 received Ad26.COV2.S at low or high dose, single or two shots; 5 received placebo; per-sample allocation not given. Sampling took place 63 days after the first vaccine or placebo injection. Produced via immunoSEQ multiplex PCR; TCRdb's table is partial and in-frame only. The data contain approximately 350,000 clones, around 90% of them singletons. The sample in question was peripheral blood, obtained in a trial of Ad26.COV2.S vaccine versus placebo. These TCRs come from a person between 18 and 65 years old who received the Ad26.COV2.S COVID-19 vaccine or a placebo.

This clone was seen only once. The chain couples TRBV20-1 to TRBJ2-1; D not certain. V was cut by 2 bases and J by 8 bases, with 4 bases left in between. Germline CDR1 DFQATT, CDR2 SNEGSKA (reference sequence). The CDR3 runs to 10 residues. DNA for the CDR3: TGCAGTGCTAGAATTGATGAGCAGTTCTTC. Translating it yields CSARIDEQFF.

The V gene is TRBV11-3, the J gene TRBJ2-1, with 9 bases lining up with TRBD2. The CDR3 spans 15 residues. Trimming removed 1 base from V and 8 bases from J; junction bases left unmatched: 6. CDR1 is SGHNT and CDR2 is YENEEA in the germline V gene. The CDR3 DNA sequence: TGTGCCAGCAGCTTAGGCGGGGGGGCTTTGGATGAGCAGTTCTTC. This translates into CASSLGGGALDEQFF.

This clone was seen a few times. CDR3 region: CASSLGGTGELFF. DNA for the CDR3: TGTGCCAGCAGCTTGGGAGGGACCGGGGAGCTGTTTTTT. The V and J genes are TRBV5-6 and TRBJ2-2, with D perhaps TRBD2 (5 bases). CDR3 size: 13 residues. The ends were cut back, 0 bases at V and 5 bases at J, with 5 bases in the middle. CDR1 and CDR2 (germline): SGHDT, YYEEEE. The full variable domain, completed using reference TRBV5-6 and TRBJ2-2, is DAGVTQSPTHLIKTRGQQVTLRCSPKSGHDTVSWYQQALGQGPQFIFQYYEEEERQRGNFPDRFSGHQFPNYSSELNVNALLLGDSALYLCASSLGGTGELFFGEGSRLTVL.

This chain links TRBV5-1 with TRBJ2-5; D remains ambiguous. Trimming pared 0 bases from V and 1 base from J, leaving 7 bases between. The V gene's germline CDR1 is SGHRS and CDR2 YFSETQ. The CDR3 consists of 14 residues. CDR3 sequence (DNA): TGCGCCAGCAGCTTGGGCAGCCTCCAAGAGACCCAGTACTTC. Its protein product is CASSLGSLQETQYF.

The genes are TRBV5-4 and TRBJ2-7, with TRBD1 matching over 7 bases. The CDR3 sequence is 13 residues long. Germline CDR1 reads SGHNT; CDR2 reads YYREEE (reference sequence). V shed 1 base and J 6 bases; nucleotides not matched to a gene: 4. CDR3 loop: CASSLYRGSEQYF. As DNA, the CDR3 is TGTGCCAGCAGCTTGTACAGGGGTAGCGAGCAGTACTTC. Filled out from reference TRBV5-4 and TRBJ2-7, the complete variable domain reads ETGVTQSPTHLIKTRGQQVTLRCSSQSGHNTVSWYQQALGQGPQFIFQYYREEENGRGNFPPRFSGLQFPNYSSELNVNALELDDSALYLCASSLYRGSEQYFGPGTRLTVT.

The chain joins TRBV9 to TRBJ2-3; D call uncertain. Germline CDR1 and CDR2: SGDLS and YYNGEE. Between the trimmed V and J ends, which lost 4 bases and 1 base, there was a span of 13 bases. CDR3 length: 15 amino acids. CDR3 region: CASSPYHGGTDTQYF. The CDR3 region has the DNA TGTGCCAGCAGCCCCTATCATGGTGGCACAGATACGCAGTATTTT.

This sequence joins TRBV10-3 and TRBJ1-2, with 12 positions matching TRBD1. V shed 3 bases and J 7 bases; nucleotides not matched to a gene: 15. In germline, CDR1 is ENHRY, CDR2 SYGVKD. This CDR3 has 18 residues. DNA for the CDR3: TGTGCCATCAGTGATTTGGTAAGACGCCGGGACAGGGGGCTTGGCTACACCTTC. Protein sequence: CAISDLVRRRDRGLGYTF.

The chain uses TRBV23-1 and TRBJ1-2; maybe TRBD1 (5 bases). TRBV23-1 is sorted into the ORF group, with uncertain function. This CDR3 has 16 residues. Trimming pared 4 bases from V and 4 bases from J, leaving 19 bases between. The DNA for the CDR3 is TGCGCCAGCAGTCTTTTCACTCTGACAGTCAGCTATGGCTACACCTTC. The encoded protein is CASSLFTLTVSYGYTF.